Shown below are 18 T cell receptor beta chains from a single sample sequenced in a study of beta chain features in type 1 diabetes. The isolated RNA, all of it, was reverse transcribed, so expressed TCRB transcripts were what got sequenced. Sequencing used immunoSEQ multiplex PCR; TCRdb keeps in-frame clones, though not all of them. The sample shows hundreds of thousands of clones, about 14% of them seen only once. Sequencing was performed on naive CD4+ T cells from blood. The receptors were sampled from a man aged 18 to 30 in good health.

CDR3 amino acids: CASSQGNVGAPAKNIQYF. The CDR3 nucleotides are TGCGCCAGCAGCCAAGGGAACGTTGGGGCTCCTGCCAAAAACATTCAGTACTTC. This chain links TRBV4-1 with TRBJ2-4, with D perhaps TRBD1 (5 bases). The CDR3 is 18 residues long. The germline V gene encodes CDR1 MGHRA and CDR2 YSYEKL. Trimming pared 1 base from V and 1 base from J, leaving 17 bases between.

The chain recombines TRBV30 with TRBJ1-3; TRBD1 might be the D (6 bases). This CDR3 has 15 residues. The V end was cut by 1 base, the J end by 3 bases, with 13 bases between. Germline CDR1 and CDR2: GTSNPN and SVGIG (reference sequence). CDR3 loop: CAWSASGVGGNTIYF. For the CDR3, the DNA is TGTGCCTGGAGTGCGTCAGGGGTTGGTGGAAACACCATATATTTT.

This clone has a handful of counts. This CDR3 reads CASSQRLAGEYNEQFF. The CDR3 nucleotides read TGTGCCAGCAGCCAACGACTAGCGGGGGAATACAATGAGCAGTTCTTC. The chain is built from TRBV4-2 and TRBJ2-1; TRBD2 matches 12 bases. This CDR3 region has 16 residues. The J segment lost 4 bases and the V segment lost 2 bases, leaving 3 bases of the junction unmatched. Looked up from germline, CDR1 is LGHNA and CDR2 is YNFKEQ.

This clone appeared a few times. The chain employs TRBV30 and TRBJ1-5; 7 nucleotides match TRBD1. Germline values: CDR1 GTSNPN, CDR2 SVGIG (reference sequence). The CDR3 has 13 amino acids. The trim removed 1 base at V and 7 bases at J, leaving 4 bases unmatched. CDR3 sequence reads: CAWSADRRQPQHF. The CDR3, as DNA: TGTGCCTGGAGTGCGGACAGGAGGCAGCCCCAGCATTTT.

V is TRBV7-8 and J is TRBJ2-2; D unclear. With 0 bases removed from V and 6 bases from J, the gap between germline ends came to 8 bases. The CDR3 loop spans 14 amino acids. Germline CDR1 and CDR2: SGHVS and FQNEAQ. The CDR3 DNA reads as TGTGCCAGCAGCTTAGCGGCTTCCCCCGGGGAGCTGTTTTTT. This encodes CASSLAASPGELFF.

The V and J genes are TRBV18 and TRBJ2-5; 7 bases agree with TRBD1. This CDR3 contains 15 residues. Losses at the gene ends were 2 bases for V and 0 bases for J; bases not matched to a gene: 3. CDR1 is KGHSH and CDR2 is LQKENI in the germline V gene. CDR3 region: CASSPSQGDQETQYF. The CDR3 DNA reads as TGTGCCAGCTCACCATCCCAGGGGGACCAAGAGACCCAGTACTTC.

This chain uses TRBV9 with TRBJ2-7; D is perhaps TRBD2 (5 bases). V was cut by 0 bases and J by 4 bases, with 14 bases left in between. CDR1 and CDR2 from the germline V gene are SGDLS and YYNGEE. The CDR3 covers 15 residues. CDR3 nucleotide sequence: TGTGCCAGCAGCGTAGCTAGTGGGAGTCGGTACGAGCAGTACTTC. Translation: CASSVASGSRYEQYF.

Remarks on this clone: The germline gene is not matched at one end of the junction; a read error may be the cause. The same CDR3 can be traced to other DNA sequences in this sample. The V call is TRBV7-2, the J call TRBJ1-6, with D hard to call. This CDR3 contains 14 residues. Germline V gene data show CDR1 as SGHTA and CDR2 as FQGNSA. This CDR3 is CASSFRTGDSPLHF. For the CDR3, the DNA is TGTGCCAGCAGCTTTCGGACCGGAGATTCGCCCCTCCACTTT. The full variable domain, completed using reference TRBV7-2 and TRBJ1-6, is GAGVSQSPSNKVTEKGKDVELRCDPISGHTALYWYRQSLGQGLEFLIYFQGNSAPDKSGLPSDRFSAERTGGSVSTLTIQRTQQEDSAVYLCASSFRTGDSPLHFGNGTRLTVT.

The table lists this clone with a few counts. This chain links TRBV18 with TRBJ2-7; no clear D gene. Trimming left V 2 bases short and J 0 bases short, with 11 bases between. The CDR3 has 15 amino acids. Germline V gives CDR1 KGHSH, CDR2 LQKENI. CDR3 region: CASSPRQVSSYEQYF. CDR3 DNA: TGTGCCAGCTCACCAAGGCAAGTGAGCTCCTACGAGCAGTACTTC.

This clone was seen a few times. This sequence joins TRBV2 and TRBJ1-6; TRBD1 agrees at 9 bases. CDR1 SNHLY and CDR2 FYNNEI come from the germline V gene. After removal of 3 bases from V and 7 bases from J, the junction contained 4 bases not matched to a gene. This CDR3 has 15 amino acids. The CDR3 DNA reads TGTGCCAGCAGTGATGGAGACAGGGGGAATTCACCCCTCCACTTT. This translates into CASSDGDRGNSPLHF.

This clone showed up just a few times. This chain connects TRBV30 to TRBJ1-3; 8 nucleotides agree with TRBD1. Germline V gives CDR1 GTSNPN, CDR2 SVGIG (reference sequence). V lost 5 bases, J lost 4 bases, and 1 base stayed unmatched. The CDR3 runs 12 residues. CDR3 residues: CAWDRGGNTIYF. CDR3 nucleotides: TGTGCCTGGGACAGGGGAGGAAACACCATATATTTT. The variable domain in full, with the rest retrieved from reference TRBV30 and TRBJ1-3, is SQTIHQWPATLVQPVGSPLSLECTVEGTSNPNLYWYRQAAGRGLQLLFYSVGIGQISSEVPQNLSASRPQDRQFILSSKKLLLSDSGFYLCAWDRGGNTIYFGEGSWLTVV.

This chain connects TRBV6-1 to TRBJ2-7; 12 nucleotides agree with TRBD1. Trimming at V came to 8 bases and at J to 6 bases, leaving 8 bases not matched to a gene. This CDR3 is 14 amino acids long. The germline V gene encodes CDR1 MNHNS and CDR2 SASEGT. The CDR3 DNA reads as TGTGCCAGCCGAAGGGACAGGGGGCACGGCGAGCAGTACTTC. It specifies CASRRDRGHGEQYF.

The sample holds a few counts of this clone. V is TRBV7-3 and J is TRBJ2-3, with TRBD2 matching 10 bases. The germline CDR1 and CDR2 sequences are SGHTA and FQGTGA. After removal of 5 bases from V and 0 bases from J, the junction contained 8 bases not matched to a gene. The CDR3 is 17 residues long. The CDR3 DNA sequence: TGTGCCAGCAGCACTTTACTAGCGGGGCCTAGCACAGATACGCAGTATTTT. Translated: CASSTLLAGPSTDTQYF.

This clone showed up just a few times. This chain links TRBV23-1 with TRBJ2-7; TRBD1 aligns across 9 bases. TRBV23-1 is labeled an ORF, and its function is uncertain. The CDR3 is 15 residues long. The V gene end was trimmed by 0 bases and the J gene end by 5 bases; junction bases not matched to a gene: 5. The CDR3 sequence: CASSQSGDRVNEQYF. CDR3 DNA sequence: TGCGCCAGCAGTCAATCGGGGGACAGGGTCAACGAGCAGTACTTC.

The sample holds a few counts of this clone. The chain joins TRBV4-3 to TRBJ2-3; D gene unclear. This CDR3 region has 17 residues. Trimming took off 1 base at V and 2 bases at J, with 16 bases between the two ends. In germline, CDR1 is LGHNA, CDR2 YSLEER. CDR3 nucleotide sequence: TGCGCCAGCAGCCAAGCCCGGGCAGGTCCCTACACAGATACGCAGTATTTT. Its translation is CASSQARAGPYTDTQYF.

The chain carries TRBV19 and TRBJ2-2; TRBD1 agrees at 9 bases. The ends lost 1 base at V and 4 bases at J; junction bases unmatched: 4. Looked up from germline, CDR1 is LNHDA and CDR2 is SQIVND (reference sequence). This CDR3 spans 16 amino acids. In DNA form, the CDR3 reads TGTGCCAGTAGTATAGGTGGACAGGGGCGCACCGGGGAGCTGTTTTTT. Its translation: CASSIGGQGRTGELFF.

The J gene is TRBJ1-1, the V gene TRBV28, with 10 bases identical to TRBD1. The CDR3 has 14 amino acids. Per germline, CDR1 MDHEN and CDR2 SYDVKM. Trimming removed 3 bases from V and 5 bases from J; junction bases left unmatched: 3. The CDR3 here is CASSLGQGRTEAFF. The DNA for the CDR3 is TGTGCCAGCAGTTTGGGACAGGGGAGGACTGAAGCTTTCTTT.

The table lists this clone with a few counts. The rearrangement links TRBV19 to TRBJ1-1; a weak D match, TRBD1 (6 bases). Deletions cut 0 bases from V and 5 bases from J, with 13 bases between. CDR3 length: 15 residues. The V gene's germline CDR1 is LNHDA and CDR2 SQIVND (reference sequence). The CDR3 reads CASSIDGWGRTEAFF. As DNA, the CDR3 is TGTGCCAGTAGTATAGATGGATGGGGGCGAACTGAAGCTTTCTTT.